A selection of T cell receptor beta chains follows, all from one sample in a study of human T cells and chemical hapten exposure. TCRdb processed the RACE reads anew with MiXCR; each CDR3 protein has one entry. The data show roughly 90,000 distinct CDR3 sequences, with around 10% seen just once and 3% to 4.5% held by the top ten. The sequences come from whole blood, collected in connection with sensitization to the hapten diphenylcyclopropenone (DPC). These receptors were taken from a woman in her forties with alopecia areata. Some clones in this sample may be carry-over from other donors' samples. CDR3s include the opening cysteine and the closing phenylalanine or tryptophan. The order of the fields is clone size, D gene, J gene, V gene, CDR3 DNA, CDR3 protein. D genes are given only for firm matches. Rows may omit the clone size; those that give it use once, few, many or a size class.

abundance: many; d_gene: NA; j_gene: TRBJ2-3; v_gene: TRBV7-2; CDR3nt: TGTGCCAGCAGCTTAAATGGAGATACGCAGTATTTT; CDR3aa: CASSLNGDTQYF
abundance: NA; d_gene: NA; j_gene: TRBJ2-5; v_gene: TRBV6-5; CDR3nt: TGTGCCAGCAGTTACCACTTGGCGGGGGCCGCAGAGACCCAGTACTTC; CDR3aa: CASSYHLAGAAETQYF
abundance: many; d_gene: NA; j_gene: TRBJ2-3; v_gene: TRBV30; CDR3nt: TGTGCCTGCGCCGGGGACAGCACAGATACGCAGTATTTT; CDR3aa: CACAGDSTDTQYF
abundance: many; d_gene: NA; j_gene: TRBJ1-1; v_gene: TRBV14; CDR3nt: TGTGCCAGCAGCCAAGGCGGTGTGTCTTGGATCACTGAAGCTTTCTTT; CDR3aa: CASSQGGVSWITEAFF
abundance: many; d_gene: TRBD2; j_gene: TRBJ2-4; v_gene: TRBV5-6; CDR3nt: TGTGCCAGCAGCTGGTTCGGGACTAGCGGGGGCGGGGTCATTCAGTACTTC; CDR3aa: CASSWFGTSGGGVIQYF
abundance: NA; d_gene: NA; j_gene: TRBJ2-7; v_gene: TRBV9; CDR3nt: TGTGCCAGCAGCGTAGCCCCGCTGGGCGAGCAGTACTTC; CDR3aa: CASSVAPLGEQYF
abundance: many; d_gene: NA; j_gene: TRBJ2-1; v_gene: TRBV14; CDR3nt: TGTGCCAGCAGCCAACACTCCTACAATGAGCAGTTCTTC; CDR3aa: CASSQHSYNEQFF
abundance: NA; d_gene: TRBD1; j_gene: TRBJ1-1; v_gene: TRBV2; CDR3nt: TGTGCCAGCACCGGACAGGGGACCCTGAACACTGAAGCTTTCTTT; CDR3aa: CASTGQGTLNTEAFF
abundance: few; d_gene: NA; j_gene: TRBJ2-1; v_gene: TRBV12-3/TRBV12-4; CDR3nt: TGTGCCAGCAGTTTAGATGGCGGGGACGCGTACAATGAGCAGTTCTTC; CDR3aa: CASSLDGGDAYNEQFF
abundance: NA; d_gene: TRBD1; j_gene: TRBJ1-1; v_gene: TRBV5-1; CDR3nt: TGCGCCAGCAGCTTGACAGGGGCCTCCATGAACACTGAAGCTTTCTTT; CDR3aa: CASSLTGASMNTEAFF
abundance: few; d_gene: NA; j_gene: TRBJ1-2; v_gene: TRBV18; CDR3nt: TGTGCCAGCTCACCACCCGGTAACTATGGCTACACCTTC; CDR3aa: CASSPPGNYGYTF
abundance: NA; d_gene: NA; j_gene: TRBJ1-3; v_gene: TRBV7-6; CDR3nt: TGTGCCGGGAGCGCTGGAAACACCATATATTTT; CDR3aa: CAGSAGNTIYF
abundance: many; d_gene: NA; j_gene: TRBJ2-2; v_gene: TRBV4-2; CDR3nt: TGTGCCAGCAGCCGCCCAAGGGGGACCGTGAACACCGGGGAGCTGTTTTTT; CDR3aa: CASSRPRGTVNTGELFF
abundance: few; d_gene: NA; j_gene: TRBJ2-7; v_gene: TRBV29-1; CDR3nt: TGCAGCGTTTGGGGTGACCTACTCTCCTACGAGCAGTACTTC; CDR3aa: CSVWGDLLSYEQYF
abundance: NA; d_gene: TRBD2; j_gene: TRBJ2-1; v_gene: TRBV7-9; CDR3nt: TGTGCCAGCAGCTTCACCCCAGCGGGGGCCTACAATGAGCAGTTCTTC; CDR3aa: CASSFTPAGAYNEQFF
abundance: few; d_gene: NA; j_gene: TRBJ2-5; v_gene: TRBV6-1; CDR3nt: TGTGCCAGCAGTGAAGAATGGGTTGGAGGGATCCTGCAAGAGACCCAGTACTTC; CDR3aa: CASSEEWVGGILQETQYF
abundance: many; d_gene: NA; j_gene: TRBJ2-7; v_gene: TRBV7-9; CDR3nt: TGTGCCAGCAGCCCGGACTGGACGTTCTACGAGCAGTACTTC; CDR3aa: CASSPDWTFYEQYF
abundance: few; d_gene: NA; j_gene: TRBJ2-1; v_gene: TRBV11-2; CDR3nt: TGTGCCAGCAGCTGGGGCGGGCACAATGAGCAGTTCTTC; CDR3aa: CASSWGGHNEQFF
abundance: NA; d_gene: NA; j_gene: TRBJ2-6; v_gene: TRBV6-5; CDR3nt: TGTGCCAGCAGTTACTTGAGAATCTCTGGGGCCAACGTCCTGACTTTC; CDR3aa: CASSYLRISGANVLTF
abundance: few; d_gene: NA; j_gene: TRBJ1-5; v_gene: TRBV18; CDR3nt: TGTGCCAGCTCACCCCGGGTCGCCAGGGGAACACAGCCCCAGCATTTT; CDR3aa: CASSPRVARGTQPQHF
abundance: many; d_gene: TRBD1; j_gene: TRBJ2-7; v_gene: TRBV4-1; CDR3nt: TGCGCCAGCAGCCAAGGACTCAACGACAGGGGATACTCCTACGAGCAGTACTTC; CDR3aa: CASSQGLNDRGYSYEQYF
abundance: many; d_gene: TRBD1; j_gene: TRBJ1-2; v_gene: TRBV6-6; CDR3nt: TGTGCCAGCAGTTACCTAACAGGGGGACGGGGCTACACCTTC; CDR3aa: CASSYLTGGRGYTF
abundance: NA; d_gene: NA; j_gene: TRBJ1-2; v_gene: TRBV29-1; CDR3nt: TGCAGCGTTGAACGGGGTGCCGGTGGCTACACCTTC; CDR3aa: CSVERGAGGYTF
abundance: many; d_gene: NA; j_gene: TRBJ1-4; v_gene: TRBV7-2; CDR3nt: TGTGCCAGCAGTGGGGGGCCTAATGAAAAACTGTTTTTT; CDR3aa: CASSGGPNEKLFF
abundance: many; d_gene: TRBD2; j_gene: TRBJ2-4; v_gene: TRBV12-3/TRBV12-4; CDR3nt: TGTGCCAGCAGTTTATCGCTAGCGGGGGGTGTAGCCAAAAACATTCAGTACTTC; CDR3aa: CASSLSLAGGVAKNIQYF
abundance: many; d_gene: NA; j_gene: TRBJ2-2; v_gene: TRBV2; CDR3nt: TGTGCCAGCGGGCTACTAGGAACCGGGGAGCTGTTTTTT; CDR3aa: CASGLLGTGELFF